Listed below are T cell receptor beta chains from one sample, sequenced in a study of T cell responses to AZD1222 COVID-19 vaccine. Only in-frame clones appear in the TCRdb table, and some are missing; sequencing was by immunoSEQ multiplex PCR. This sample has 150,000 to 160,000 clones, with roughly 90% found just once. The sequencing here drew on peripheral blood, taken on day 0 of AZD1222 vaccination. These receptors came from an adult in good health. Both conserved end residues are part of each CDR3. A D gene is named only where the DNA matches it firmly. The size field is filled for only some rows; it gives once, few, many or a size class.

>TRBV12-3/TRBV12-4|NA|TRBJ1-1|NA
TGTGCCAGCAGGCATACAGGGAGCACTGAAGCTTTCTTT
CASRHTGSTEAFF
>TRBV4-1|NA|TRBJ1-1|NA
TGCGCCAGCAGCCAGGGACGCGCTTTCGGGAACACTGAAGCTTTCTTT
CASSQGRAFGNTEAFF
>TRBV4-3|NA|TRBJ1-2|NA
TGCGCCAGCAGCCAAAAGACCCTACTCTATGGCTACACCTTC
CASSQKTLLYGYTF
>TRBV7-2|NA|TRBJ1-2|NA
TGTGCCAGCAGCCCCCGGGTGAGCGGGCCCTATGGCTACACCTTC
CASSPRVSGPYGYTF
>TRBV7-2|NA|TRBJ1-1|NA
TGTGCCAGCAGCTTAGTACTAGGCACTGACGCTTTCTTT
CASSLVLGTDAFF
>TRBV7-2|once|TRBJ2-3|NA
TGTGCCAGCAGCCAATCCTCTAGCACAGATACGCAGTATTTT
CASSQSSSTDTQYF
>TRBV5-6|NA|TRBJ1-1|NA
TGTGCCAGCAGCTTAGACAGAATGAACACTGAAGCTTTCTTT
CASSLDRMNTEAFF
>TRBV19|NA|TRBJ2-1|TRBD2
TGTGCCAGTAGTACGCTAGCGGGGAACAATGAGCAGTTCTTC
CASSTLAGNNEQFF
>TRBV4-3|NA|TRBJ1-6|TRBD1
TGCGCCAGCAGCCAAACGGACAGGGACAATTCACCCCTCCACTTT
CASSQTDRDNSPLHF
>TRBV19|few|TRBJ1-3|NA
TGTGCCAGTAGTATGGGACGGTTCTCTGGAAACACCATATATTTT
CASSMGRFSGNTIYF
>TRBV6-5|NA|TRBJ1-2|NA
TGTGCCAGCAGTTTCCTATCAGGGGACTATGGCTACACCTTC
CASSFLSGDYGYTF
>TRBV2|once|TRBJ1-3|NA
TGTGCCAGCAGTGAAACAGTCTCTGGAAACACCATATATTTT
CASSETVSGNTIYF
>TRBV7-7|NA|TRBJ2-7|NA
TGTGCCAGCAGCCCAGGTGGGGGCGACGAGCAGTACTTC
CASSPGGGDEQYF
>TRBV7-2|once|TRBJ1-5|NA
TGTGCCAGCGATGTCAGTCAGCCCCAGCATTTT
CASDVSQPQHF
>TRBV29-1|once|TRBJ1-2|NA
TGCAGCGCCCGAGGGGGGAATGGCTACACCTTC
CSARGGNGYTF
>TRBV27|NA|TRBJ1-5|NA
TGTGCCAGCAGTTTCTCAACAGGGAACAATCAGCCCCAGCATTTT
CASSFSTGNNQPQHF
>TRBV10-3|NA|TRBJ2-5|NA
TGTGCCATCAGTGTCGGTCAGGGAGAGACCCAGTACTTC
CAISVGQGETQYF
>TRBV19|once|TRBJ1-5|TRBD1
TGTGCCAGTAGAACGGACCGGGACAGCCATCAGCCCCAGCATTTT
CASRTDRDSHQPQHF
>TRBV11-3|once|TRBJ2-3|NA
TGTGCCAGCAGCCCAGAGGACGGGACAGATACGCAGTATTTT
CASSPEDGTDTQYF
>TRBV29-1|NA|TRBJ2-5|TRBD2
TGCAGCTCCTGGACTAGCGGGACCCAGTACTTC
CSSWTSGTQYF
>TRBV5-1|NA|TRBJ1-2|NA
TGCGCCAGCAGGGCCGACTCCAACTATGGCTACACCTTC
CASRADSNYGYTF
>TRBV19|NA|TRBJ2-2|NA
TGTGCCAGTAGTATCTCGTCTAGCAGGTCGAACACCGGGGAGCTGTTTTTT
CASSISSSRSNTGELFF
>TRBV6-4|once|TRBJ2-2|NA
TGTGCCAGCAGTCCAGGGACCAACACCGGGGAGCTGTTTTTT
CASSPGTNTGELFF
>TRBV4-3|once|TRBJ2-7|TRBD1
TGCGCCAGCAGCGAAAGGACAGGGGAGAGCTACGAGCAGTACTTC
CASSERTGESYEQYF
>TRBV7-2|few|TRBJ2-3|TRBD2
TGTGCCAGCAGCAAAGCGGGGGGTAGTAGTGCAGATACGCAGTATTTT
CASSKAGGSSADTQYF
>TRBV2|NA|TRBJ2-5|TRBD2
TGTGCCAGCAGTCGAGGACTAGCGGGGGCCTTTGAGACCCAGTACTTC
CASSRGLAGAFETQYF
>TRBV6-5|NA|TRBJ2-7|TRBD1
TGTGCCAGCAGTCAGGACAGGGGGGCCTACGAGCAGTACTTC
CASSQDRGAYEQYF
>TRBV12-3/TRBV12-4|NA|TRBJ1-1|NA
TGTGCCAGCAGTTTATCCGGGCCCGAAGCTTTCTTT
CASSLSGPEAFF
>TRBV29-1|NA|TRBJ1-1|NA
TGCAGCGTCAGGACTCTGAACACTGAAGCTTTCTTT
CSVRTLNTEAFF
>TRBV19|NA|TRBJ1-2|NA
TGTGCCAGTAGTCCTCGACAGTGGCCTGGCTACACCTTC
CASSPRQWPGYTF
>TRBV2|NA|TRBJ2-2|NA
TGTGCCAGCAGGGCCGGGTTAACCGGGGAGCTGTTTTTT
CASRAGLTGELFF
>TRBV11-3|NA|TRBJ2-7|TRBD1
TGTGCCAGCAGCTACGGACAGGGGACTACCTACGAGCAGTACTTC
CASSYGQGTTYEQYF
>TRBV10-3|NA|TRBJ1-2|TRBD1
TGTGCCATCAGGCCTGGACAGGTCAACTATGGCTACACCTTC
CAIRPGQVNYGYTF
>TRBV19|NA|TRBJ2-5|TRBD2
TGTGCCAGTAGTAGGACTAGCGGGGGATTCGAGACCCAGTACTTC
CASSRTSGGFETQYF
>TRBV28|NA|TRBJ2-5|NA
TGTGCCAGCAGCCTCGCCGGTCCGGCCCAGTACTTC
CASSLAGPAQYF
>TRBV18|NA|TRBJ2-3|TRBD2
TGTGCCAGCTCACCGGCCCGGACTAGCGGGGGGGCCGGAGATACGCAGTATTTT
CASSPARTSGGAGDTQYF
>TRBV19|NA|TRBJ1-3|TRBD1
TGTGCCAGTAAGACGACAGGGGACGGAAACACCATATATTTT
CASKTTGDGNTIYF
>TRBV5-1|NA|TRBJ2-5|NA
TGCGCCAGCAGCTTGGTGGCGGGGGCTGAGACCCAGTACTTC
CASSLVAGAETQYF
>TRBV6-2/TRBV6-3|NA|TRBJ1-6|NA
TGTGCCAGCAGTTACTCGAAGACGTGGACTGGAAATTCACCCCTCCACTTT
CASSYSKTWTGNSPLHF
>TRBV6-5|NA|TRBJ1-2|NA
TGTGCCAGCAGTTCGACAGACAAGATTTATGGCTACACCTTC
CASSSTDKIYGYTF
>TRBV9|NA|TRBJ1-5|NA
TGTGCCAGCAGCGCCCTCGGGGGGCAAGATCAGCCCCAGCATTTT
CASSALGGQDQPQHF
>TRBV4-2|NA|TRBJ1-4|NA
TGTGCCAGCAGCCAGACAGGACAACTAAATGAAAAACTGTTTTTT
CASSQTGQLNEKLFF
>TRBV18|NA|TRBJ2-2|NA
TGTGCCAGCGCTGACCTAGCCTGGAGGGCGAACACCGGGGAGCTGTTTTTT
CASADLAWRANTGELFF
>TRBV28|once|TRBJ2-7|TRBD1
TGTGCCAGCCGGGGACAGGGGGCGATTTACGAGCAGTACTTC
CASRGQGAIYEQYF
>TRBV7-8|NA|TRBJ1-2|NA
TGTGCCAGCAGCCCCGCCGGGGACTATGGCTACACCTTC
CASSPAGDYGYTF